This TCR beta chain was observed in a study of T cells in localized non-small cell lung cancer. The adjacent lung that was sampled lay at least 2 cm from the tumor margin and showed no atypia. Study observations and caveats: Clonality peaked in uninvolved adjacent lung rather than tumor. Median approximately 61 top-100 tumor clones were shared with paired adjacent lung.

Concerning this clone itself: Its antigen remains unknown.

The table came from immunoSEQ multiplex PCR; TCRdb's copy has only in-frame clones and leaves some out. Among about 3,300 clones listed, 25% to 35% were seen once. Here the sequenced sample was normal lung tissue next to the tumor, taken before any cancer treatment. The sequence was collected from a woman aged 35-75 years with stage I lung adenocarcinoma.

The CDR3 is CASSFVGQGFTEAFF. In DNA, the CDR3 is TGTGCCAGCAGCTTTGTCGGACAGGGCTTCACTGAAGCTTTCTTT. The chain carries TRBV11-3 and TRBJ1-1, with 8 bases fitting TRBD1. The CDR3 consists of 15 residues. V trimming: 3 bases; J trimming: 4 bases; junction bases outside the gene matches: 7. The germline V gene has CDR1 SGHNT and CDR2 YENEEA.